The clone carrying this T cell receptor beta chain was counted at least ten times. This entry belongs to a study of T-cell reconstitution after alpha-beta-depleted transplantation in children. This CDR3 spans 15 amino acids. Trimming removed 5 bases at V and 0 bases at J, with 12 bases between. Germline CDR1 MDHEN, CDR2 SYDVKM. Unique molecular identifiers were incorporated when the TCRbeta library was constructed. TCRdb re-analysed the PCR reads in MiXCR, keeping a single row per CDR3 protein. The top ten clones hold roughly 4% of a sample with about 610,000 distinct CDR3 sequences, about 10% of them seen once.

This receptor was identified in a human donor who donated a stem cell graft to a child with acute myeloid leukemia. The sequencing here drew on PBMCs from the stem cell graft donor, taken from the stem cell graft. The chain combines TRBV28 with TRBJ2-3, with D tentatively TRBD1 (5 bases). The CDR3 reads CASSLPGLSTDTQYF. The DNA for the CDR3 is TGTGCCAGCAGTCTTCCAGGGCTAAGCACAGATACGCAGTATTTT.